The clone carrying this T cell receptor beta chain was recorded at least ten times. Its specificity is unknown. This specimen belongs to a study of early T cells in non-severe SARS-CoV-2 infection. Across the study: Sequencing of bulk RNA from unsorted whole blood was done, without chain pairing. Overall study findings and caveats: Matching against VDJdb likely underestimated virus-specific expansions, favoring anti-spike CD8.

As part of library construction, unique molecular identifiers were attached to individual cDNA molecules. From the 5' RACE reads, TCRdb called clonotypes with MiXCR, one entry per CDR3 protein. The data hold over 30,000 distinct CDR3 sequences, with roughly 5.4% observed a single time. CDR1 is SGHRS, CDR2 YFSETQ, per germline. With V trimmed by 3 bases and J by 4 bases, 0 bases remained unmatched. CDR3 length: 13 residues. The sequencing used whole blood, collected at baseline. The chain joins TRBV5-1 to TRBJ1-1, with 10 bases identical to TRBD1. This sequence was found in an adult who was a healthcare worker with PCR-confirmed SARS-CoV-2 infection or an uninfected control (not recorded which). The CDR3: CASSWTGGTEAFF. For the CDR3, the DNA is TGCGCCAGCAGCTGGACAGGGGGCACTGAAGCTTTCTTT.